A selection of T cell receptor beta chains follows, all from one sample in a study of prognosis after radiotherapy for stage I lung cancer. TCRdb reanalysed the multiplex PCR reads using MiXCR and keeps one entry per CDR3 protein. Seen here are about 16,000 distinct CDR3 sequences, around a third observed once, and the top ten hold around 27%. The specimen was PBMCs, collected before or after stereotactic body radiation therapy (not recorded which). All receptors derive from a donor of 50 years or more with non-small cell lung cancer. CDR3s leave out the opening cysteine and the closing phenylalanine or tryptophan. A row's size may be missing; if present it is once, few, many or a size class.

v_call	clone_size	j_call	cdr3_aa
TRBV28	many	TRBJ2-3	ASSIQGRKGDTQY
TRBV30	many	TRBJ2-5	AWSVPSSSGGGLETQY
TRBV11-2	many	TRBJ2-7	ASSRRLAGGYEQY
TRBV19	many	TRBJ2-6	ASSIRVSGANVLT
TRBV20-1	many	TRBJ2-7	SVTGGVSSYEQY
TRBV15	medium-sized	TRBJ2-1	ATSRGTGAYNEQF
TRBV6-1	-	TRBJ2-3	ANSPQFFGTLDTQY
TRBV10-3	many	TRBJ2-5	AISEVSGLETQY
TRBV11-2	medium-sized	TRBJ2-2	ASSSPTSGTTGELF
TRBV5-4	-	TRBJ2-2	ASSQKGGTWELF
TRBV20-1	many	TRBJ1-2	SAQEPGAWTDGYT
TRBV12-3/TRBV12-4	many	TRBJ1-2	ASSFLVNYGYT
TRBV20-1	many	TRBJ2-7	SAAGTGGSYEQY
TRBV7-7	many	TRBJ2-7	ASGDGYEQY
TRBV18	many	TRBJ2-7	ASSPTSTYEQY
TRBV6-1	many	TRBJ2-3	ASSLGPAGTDTQY
TRBV11-2	medium-sized	TRBJ1-2	ASSPQVSNFNYGYT
TRBV5-1	many	TRBJ2-2	ASSPTTNTGELF
TRBV7-8	many	TRBJ2-7	ASSSTGGPLVEQY
TRBV5-1	many	TRBJ2-1	ASNGGFNEQF
TRBV7-9	many	TRBJ2-3	ASSLVSGAVDTQY
TRBV20-1	medium-sized	TRBJ2-1	SARDFESSGSHYNEQF
TRBV6-1	medium-sized	TRBJ2-1	ASRLAGEGDEQF